This TCR beta chain is drawn from a study of human versus mouse CDR3 diversity and MHC coevolution. Clones were read by immunoSEQ multiplex PCR, and TCRdb kept only the in-frame ones, dropping some. The top ten clones hold under 20% of a sample with 50,000 to 65,000 clones, 94% of them seen once. In the case of this clone: Antigen unknown.

Study-wide points: A handful of MHC II alleles selected the human T cells.

The CDR3 extends over 21 amino acids. CDR1 is LNHNV and CDR2 is YYDKDF in the germline V gene (reference sequence). V lost 0 bases and J lost 3; bases outside the gene matches: 20. Material: naive CD4+ T cells from blood. Subset reported: CD45RO-negative CD62L-positive naive CD4 T cells. V usage is TRBV15 and J usage is TRBJ2-1, with 7 bases aligning to TRBD2. This receptor was identified in a person in their 60s in good health. CDR3 sequence: CATSRDRSAALWTRLYNEQFF. The CDR3 nucleotides read TGTGCCACCAGCAGAGATAGGTCGGCAGCCCTCTGGACTAGGCTCTACAATGAGCAGTTCTTC.